A selection of T cell receptor beta chains follows, all from one sample in a study of T cells in Graves' hyperthyroidism and ophthalmopathy. From the multiplex PCR reads, TCRdb called clonotypes with MiXCR, one entry per CDR3 protein. The sample has approximately 620,000 distinct CDR3 sequences; roughly 13% are singletons. Sequencing used blood. Receptors were obtained from a woman aged 25 to 39 with Graves' hyperthyroidism that later progressed to Graves' ophthalmopathy. Each CDR3 is given with its conserved first and last residue. Fields, in order: V gene, D gene, clone size, J gene, CDR3 protein, CDR3 DNA. D genes are given only for firm matches. Clone size is not always given. Where it is, it says once, few, many or a class for expanded clones.

TRBV10-3	-	few	TRBJ1-5	CASASAGGNQPQHF	TGTGCCTCGGCCTCCGCAGGGGGCAATCAGCCCCAGCATTTT
TRBV2	TRBD2	many	TRBJ2-2	CASVPYKGLAGKTGELFF	TGTGCCAGCGTACCGTATAAAGGACTAGCGGGAAAAACCGGGGAGCTGTTTTTT
TRBV7-9	-	many	TRBJ2-5	CASSFELAETQYF	TGTGCCAGCAGCTTTGAGTTGGCAGAGACCCAGTACTTC
TRBV10-3	-	many	TRBJ2-3	CAISDPTPGLNTDTQYF	TGTGCCATCAGTGATCCCACTCCGGGACTCAACACAGATACGCAGTATTTT
TRBV6-2/TRBV6-3	-	many	TRBJ1-2	CAIEQGNYGYTF	TGTGCCATCGAACAGGGCAACTATGGCTACACCTTC
TRBV7-3	-	few	TRBJ1-2	CASSAGGAGYGYTF	TGTGCCAGCAGCGCTGGCGGGGCCGGCTATGGCTACACCTTC
TRBV28	-	-	TRBJ2-7	CASRPTGLTYEQYF	TGTGCCAGCAGACCAACAGGTTTAACCTACGAGCAGTACTTC
TRBV7-9	TRBD2	many	TRBJ2-3	CASTAGTSGTTDTQYF	TGTGCCAGCACCGCGGGGACTAGCGGGACCACAGATACGCAGTATTTT
TRBV7-3	TRBD1	many	TRBJ1-2	CASRQTGGADGYTF	TGTGCCAGCAGACAGACAGGGGGCGCGGATGGCTACACCTTC
TRBV6-2/TRBV6-3	-	many	TRBJ1-5	CASSYWGMSLGISQPQHF	TGTGCCAGCAGTTACTGGGGTATGAGTCTGGGGATCTCTCAGCCCCAGCATTTT
TRBV7-9	TRBD2	many	TRBJ2-1	CASSPGLAGSGQFF	TGTGCCAGCAGCCCCGGTTTAGCGGGGTCGGGACAGTTCTTC
TRBV7-3	TRBD2	-	TRBJ2-5	CASSLGLAVLTGETQYF	TGTGCCAGCAGCCTAGGACTAGCGGTTTTAACCGGGGAGACCCAGTACTTC
TRBV20-1	TRBD1	many	TRBJ1-2	CSVTDRGAGYTF	TGCAGTGTTACAGACAGGGGGGCTGGCTACACCTTC
TRBV11-2	-	-	TRBJ2-5	CASSLLLGVGEAQYF	TGTGCCAGCAGCTTACTCCTAGGGGTCGGGGAGGCCCAGTACTTC
TRBV4-2	-	-	TRBJ2-1	CASSQDGRYNEQFF	TGTGCCAGCAGCCAAGATGGAAGATACAATGAGCAGTTCTTC
TRBV27	TRBD2	many	TRBJ2-2	CASSFESSGSAGELFF	TGTGCCAGCAGTTTTGAGTCTAGCGGGAGTGCCGGGGAGCTGTTTTTT
TRBV30	-	few	TRBJ1-3	CACPTDASGGNTIYF	TGTGCCTGCCCCACGGACGCCTCCGGTGGAAACACCATATATTTT